This entry describes one TCR beta chain. Random hexamers served to reverse transcribe about 0.5 to 1 ug RNA. immunoSEQ multiplex PCR amplified TCR beta CDR3 across 54 Vbeta, 13 Jbeta. MiXCR, run by TCRdb on the immunoSEQ multiplex PCR reads, gives a single entry per CDR3 protein. The profile shows about 200,000 distinct CDR3 sequences, 90% to 95% of them singletons. The sample comes from a study of CD8 T cells in Susac syndrome. CD8+ and CD4+ T cells from blood underwent TCR beta sequencing. Negative isolation yielded the CD8+ and CD4+ T cells, while FACS enriched the TEMRA cells. This CDR3 spans 12 amino acids. The germline V gene has CDR1 LGHDT and CDR2 YNNKEL (reference sequence). The ends were cut back, 1 base at V and 5 bases at J, with 5 bases in the middle.

The chain recombines TRBV3-1 with TRBJ1-2, with unresolved D. The sample taken for sequencing was CD4+ T cells from PBMCs. The clonotype originates from a human donor in good health. The CDR3 spells CASSQVGYGYTF. CDR3 in DNA: TGTGCCAGCAGCCAAGTTGGGTATGGCTACACCTTC.